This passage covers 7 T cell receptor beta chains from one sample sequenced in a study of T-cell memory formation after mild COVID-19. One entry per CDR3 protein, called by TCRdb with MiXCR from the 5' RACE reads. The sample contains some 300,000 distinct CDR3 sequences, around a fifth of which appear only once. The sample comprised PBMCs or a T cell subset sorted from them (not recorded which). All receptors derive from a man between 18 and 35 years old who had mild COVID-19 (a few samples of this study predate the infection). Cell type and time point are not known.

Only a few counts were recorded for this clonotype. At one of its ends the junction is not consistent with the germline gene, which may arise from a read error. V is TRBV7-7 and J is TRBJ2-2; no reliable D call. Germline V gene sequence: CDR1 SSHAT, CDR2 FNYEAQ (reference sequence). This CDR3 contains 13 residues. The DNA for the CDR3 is TGTGCTAGCAGCCCACAGAACACCGGGGAGCTGTTTTTT. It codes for CASSPQNTGELFF.

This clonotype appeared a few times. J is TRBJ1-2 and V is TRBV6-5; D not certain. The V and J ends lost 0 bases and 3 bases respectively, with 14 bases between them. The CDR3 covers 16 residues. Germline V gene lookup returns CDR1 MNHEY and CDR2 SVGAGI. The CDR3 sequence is CASSYSTGSLYYGYTF. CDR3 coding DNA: TGTGCCAGCAGTTACTCGACGGGCTCATTATACTATGGCTACACCTTC.

The CDR3 DNA is TGTGCCAGCAGCTTAATGCTAGGCACAGATACGCAGTATTTT. Protein sequence: CASSLMLGTDTQYF. The chain employs TRBV7-3 and TRBJ2-3, with D unclear. Germline-derived CDR1 and CDR2 are SGHTA and FQGTGA. V lost 1 base to trimming and J lost 1 base, with 6 bases between them. This CDR3 spans 14 amino acids.

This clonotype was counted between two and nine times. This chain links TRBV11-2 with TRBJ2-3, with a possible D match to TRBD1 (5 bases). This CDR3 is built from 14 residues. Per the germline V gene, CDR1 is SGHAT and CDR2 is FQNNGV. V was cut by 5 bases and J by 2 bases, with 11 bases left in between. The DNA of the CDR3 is TGTGCCAGCAGCCCGTATGGGGCCACAGATACGCAGTATTTT. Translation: CASSPYGATDTQYF.

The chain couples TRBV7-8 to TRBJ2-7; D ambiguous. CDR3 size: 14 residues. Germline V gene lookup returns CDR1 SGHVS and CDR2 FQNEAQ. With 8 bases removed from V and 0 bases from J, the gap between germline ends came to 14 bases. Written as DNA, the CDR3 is TGTGCCAGCTTGTCTGGTAAGAGCTCCTACGAGCAGTACTTC. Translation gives CASLSGKSSYEQYF.

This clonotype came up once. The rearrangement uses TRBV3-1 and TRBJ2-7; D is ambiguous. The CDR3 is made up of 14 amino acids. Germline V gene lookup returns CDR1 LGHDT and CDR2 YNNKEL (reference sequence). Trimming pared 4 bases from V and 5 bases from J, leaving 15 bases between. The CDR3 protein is CASSPRRRADEQYF. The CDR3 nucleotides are TGTGCCAGCAGCCCCCGTCGCCGCGCGGACGAGCAGTACTTC.

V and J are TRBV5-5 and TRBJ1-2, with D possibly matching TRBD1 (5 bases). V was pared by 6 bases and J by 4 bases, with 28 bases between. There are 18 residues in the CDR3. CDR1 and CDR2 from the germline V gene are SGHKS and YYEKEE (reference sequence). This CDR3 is CASIDLMTGTPAGYGYTF. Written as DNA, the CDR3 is TGTGCCAGCATCGATCTAATGACCGGGACTCCCGCTGGCTATGGCTACACCTTC.